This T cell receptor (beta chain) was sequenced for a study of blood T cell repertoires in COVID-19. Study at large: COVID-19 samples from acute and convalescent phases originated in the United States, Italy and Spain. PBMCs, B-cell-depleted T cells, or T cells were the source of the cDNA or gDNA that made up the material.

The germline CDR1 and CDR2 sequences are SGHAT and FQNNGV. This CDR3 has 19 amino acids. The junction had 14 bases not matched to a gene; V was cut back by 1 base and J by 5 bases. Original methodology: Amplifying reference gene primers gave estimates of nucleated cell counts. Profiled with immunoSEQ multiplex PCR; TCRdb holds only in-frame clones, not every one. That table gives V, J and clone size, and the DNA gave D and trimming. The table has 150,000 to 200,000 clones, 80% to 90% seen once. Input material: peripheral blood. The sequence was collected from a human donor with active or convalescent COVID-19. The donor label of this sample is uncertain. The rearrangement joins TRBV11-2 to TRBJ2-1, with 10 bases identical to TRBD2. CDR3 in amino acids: CASSLVGSSGRIRDNEQFF. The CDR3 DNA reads TGTGCCAGCAGCTTAGTTGGCTCTAGCGGGAGAATTAGAGACAATGAGCAGTTCTTC.